Presented here are 32 T cell receptor beta chains from one specimen sequenced in a study of T cell changes during pregnancy in multiple sclerosis (dated by TCRdb to the late 2010s). Library generation was performed with the immunoSEQ multiplex PCR assay. TCRdb provides this immuneACCESS table in a form limited to in-frame rearrangements. Some clones are lacking; in checked studies, under half of them reflect an unresolved V gene, and why the rest are absent is not known. The sample table records 90,000 to 95,000 clones; over 80% of these occur just once. Together, the top ten hold 3.5% to 4.5% of the sample. The material sequenced was peripheral blood, taken in the first trimester of pregnancy. The source is a female donor with multiple sclerosis, enrolled in a pregnancy study.

The chain carries TRBV6-4 and TRBJ1-2, with 8 nucleotides matching TRBD1. Germline assignment: CDR1 MRHNA and CDR2 SNTAGT. The J segment lost 5 bases and the V segment lost 2 bases, leaving 7 bases of the junction unmatched. This CDR3 is built from 15 residues. The DNA for the CDR3 is TGTGCCAGCAGTGACCCCGGGACAGGCATTTATGGCTACACCTTC. Protein sequence: CASSDPGTGIYGYTF.

This chain links TRBV5-1 with TRBJ1-5, with TRBD1 identical over 7 bases. Germline CDR1 is SGHRS and CDR2 is YFSETQ. This CDR3 is built from 13 residues. The ends lost 0 bases at V and 6 bases at J; junction bases unmatched: 0. The CDR3 is CASSLGQGQPQHF. The CDR3 coding sequence is TGCGCCAGCAGCTTGGGACAGGGTCAGCCCCAGCATTTT.

V and J are TRBV5-6 and TRBJ2-1, with TRBD1 matching over 8 bases. Losses at the gene ends were 0 bases for V and 4 bases for J; bases not matched to a gene: 3. Germline CDR1 and CDR2: SGHDT and YYEEEE. The CDR3 is 15 residues long. The CDR3 DNA reads as TGTGCCAGCAGCTTGGCCGGACAGGGTTACAATGAGCAGTTCTTC. It encodes CASSLAGQGYNEQFF.

The chain has TRBV7-2 and TRBJ1-1; D gene unclear. V was clipped by 2 bases and J by 1 base, with 11 bases between them. Looked up from germline, CDR1 is SGHTA and CDR2 is FQGNSA. This CDR3 comprises 15 residues. This CDR3 reads CASSLIGSGNTEAFF. The CDR3, as DNA: TGTGCCAGCAGCTTAATTGGATCGGGGAACACTGAAGCTTTCTTT. The variable domain in full, completed from reference TRBV7-2 and TRBJ1-1, reads GAGVSQSPSNKVTEKGKDVELRCDPISGHTALYWYRQSLGQGLEFLIYFQGNSAPDKSGLPSDRFSAERTGGSVSTLTIQRTQQEDSAVYLCASSLIGSGNTEAFFGQGTRLTVV.

This chain uses TRBV4-1 with TRBJ1-4; 9 bases fit TRBD1. Trimming cost V 1 base and J 9 bases; bases outside gene matches: 6. CDR3 length: 15 amino acids. CDR1 MGHRA and CDR2 YSYEKL come from the germline V gene. This chain's CDR3 is CASSQGGTGRQKLFF. The CDR3 nucleotides read TGCGCCAGCAGCCAAGGAGGGACAGGGAGACAAAAACTGTTTTTT.

On this clone: The sample has other DNA sequences that encode this CDR3 too. J is TRBJ1-5 and V is TRBV5-1; TRBD1 is a possible D gene (6 bases). The CDR3 runs to 14 residues. V lost 1 base and J lost 2, with 7 bases in between. Looked up from germline, CDR1 is SGHRS and CDR2 is YFSETQ. The CDR3: CASSLSGGNQPQHF. DNA for the CDR3: TGCGCCAGCAGCTTGTCAGGGGGCAATCAGCCCCAGCATTTT.

The rearrangement uses TRBV10-3 and TRBJ2-2; 8 bases fit TRBD1. This CDR3 has 17 amino acids. The junction had 13 bases not matched to a gene; V was cut back by 10 bases and J by 0 bases. Looked up from germline, CDR1 is ENHRY and CDR2 is SYGVKD. The CDR3 region is CATSYTPGQANTGELFF. The CDR3, as DNA: TGTGCCACAAGTTATACCCCGGGACAGGCGAACACCGGGGAGCTGTTTTTT.

The genes are TRBV2 and TRBJ1-6, with D maybe TRBD1 (5 bases). The ends were cut back, 10 bases at V and 7 bases at J, with 20 bases in the middle. Per germline, CDR1 SNHLY and CDR2 FYNNEI. The CDR3 is 15 residues long. The CDR3 DNA reads TGTGCCACCCAAAGAGAGGGCGGGGGGAATTCACCCCTCCACTTT. Translated, it gives CATQREGGGNSPLHF.

About this clone: Other DNA sequences within the sample encode an identical CDR3. The chain carries TRBV5-1 and TRBJ2-7, with D perhaps TRBD2 (5 bases). CDR3 length equals 15 residues. Germline CDR1 is SGHRS and CDR2 is YFSETQ. The ends were cut back, 0 bases at V and 2 bases at J, with 12 bases in the middle. DNA of the CDR3: TGCGCCAGCAGCTTGGTTGGAGGTTCAACCTACGAGCAGTACTTC. Encoded protein: CASSLVGGSTYEQYF.

The chain joins TRBV5-1 to TRBJ2-7, with TRBD1 identical over 9 bases. The germline V gene has CDR1 SGHRS and CDR2 YFSETQ. This CDR3 comprises 15 residues. Trimming removed 0 bases from V and 3 bases from J; junction bases left unmatched: 4. The chain's CDR3 is CASSLDRGPYYEQYF. The CDR3 DNA is TGCGCCAGCAGCTTGGACAGGGGGCCCTACTACGAGCAGTACTTC.

This clone has just one count. This chain joins TRBV30 and TRBJ1-5, with D possibly matching TRBD1 (6 bases). Trimming left V 8 bases short and J 4 bases short, with 21 bases between. Per germline, CDR1 GTSNPN and CDR2 SVGIG (reference sequence). The CDR3 contains 15 residues. This chain's CDR3 is CAARVGAGRNQPQHF. In nucleotides, the CDR3 is TGTGCCGCCAGGGTGGGGGCGGGTAGAAATCAGCCCCAGCATTTT. Filled out from reference TRBV30 and TRBJ1-5, the complete variable domain reads SQTIHQWPATLVQPVGSPLSLECTVEGTSNPNLYWYRQAAGRGLQLLFYSVGIGQISSEVPQNLSASRPQDRQFILSSKKLLLSDSGFYLCAARVGAGRNQPQHFGDGTRLSIL.

Only one count was recorded for this clone. The V and J genes are TRBV14 and TRBJ1-6; D possibly corresponds to TRBD1 (5 bases). The ends were cut back, 0 bases at V and 9 bases at J, with 12 bases in the middle. Germline values: CDR1 SGHDN, CDR2 FVKESK. This CDR3 spans 15 amino acids. This CDR3 is CASSQEGGVISPLHF. The CDR3, as DNA: TGTGCCAGCAGCCAAGAGGGGGGGGTAATTTCACCCCTCCACTTT.

V usage is TRBV27 and J usage is TRBJ1-2, with D hard to call. The CDR3 covers 13 residues. V shed 2 bases and J shed 3 bases, with 7 bases lying between them. Germline V gene data show CDR1 as MNHEY and CDR2 as SMNVEV (reference sequence). The CDR3 loop reads CASSLGGHYGYTF. The CDR3 nucleotides are TGTGCCAGCAGTTTAGGAGGGCACTATGGCTACACCTTC.

The chain carries TRBV9 and TRBJ2-7; the match to TRBD2 covers 9 bases. The J segment lost 5 bases and the V segment lost 2 bases, leaving 8 bases of the junction unmatched. This CDR3 has 15 residues. The germline V gene has CDR1 SGDLS and CDR2 YYNGEE. The CDR3 nucleotides are TGTGCCAGCAGCGTCTTAGCGGGGGATGTTGACGAGCAGTACTTC. Translation: CASSVLAGDVDEQYF.

This clone has only one observation. Compared with germline, one end of the junction differs, possibly owing to a read error. This rearrangement joins TRBV7-7 to TRBJ2-7; TRBD1 matches 7 bases. Germline assignment: CDR1 SSHAT and CDR2 FNYEAQ (reference sequence). The CDR3 is 14 residues long. The CDR3 is CASSPNRGVNEQYF. CDR3 DNA sequence: TGTGCTAGCAGCCCCAACAGGGGAGTCAACGAGCAGTACTTC.

V gene TRBV19 combines with J gene TRBJ1-1; tentative D call: TRBD1 (5 bases). The CDR3 loop spans 13 amino acids. V was clipped by 0 bases and J by 6 bases, with 8 bases between them. Germline CDR1 is LNHDA and CDR2 is SQIVND (reference sequence). CDR3 bases: TGTGCCAGTAGTATAGATTGGGGGGCTGAAGCTTTCTTT. Encoded protein: CASSIDWGAEAFF.

The chain carries TRBV5-6 and TRBJ2-5, with D tentatively TRBD1 (6 bases). Looked up from germline, CDR1 is SGHDT and CDR2 is YYEEEE. The CDR3 covers 15 residues. The ends were cut back, 4 bases at V and 4 bases at J, with 17 bases in the middle. As DNA, the CDR3 is TGTGCCAGCAGCCTCCGGGACACCCAGCCAGAGACCCAGTACTTC. It is translated as CASSLRDTQPETQYF.

This chain connects TRBV27 to TRBJ2-7; TRBD1 matches at 8 bases. Trimming took 4 bases from V and 6 from J; bases not matched to a gene: 5. This CDR3 comprises 13 residues. Per germline, CDR1 MNHEY and CDR2 SMNVEV (reference sequence). CDR3 sequence (DNA): TGTGCCAGCAGTTCCGACAGGGGAGGCGAGCAGTACTTC. Encoded protein: CASSSDRGGEQYF.

J is TRBJ2-1 and V is TRBV15; a weak D match, TRBD2 (5 bases). V was clipped by 0 bases and J by 9 bases, with 12 bases between them. Germline V gives CDR1 LNHNV, CDR2 YYDKDF (reference sequence). This CDR3 has 14 residues. CDR3: CATSRDLARPEQFF. Written as DNA, the CDR3 is TGTGCCACCAGCAGAGATTTAGCGAGGCCTGAGCAGTTCTTC.

This clone was seen just once. This chain links TRBV14 with TRBJ2-3; weak D call: TRBD1 (5 bases). Germline CDR1 reads SGHDN; CDR2 reads FVKESK. The ends were cut back, 4 bases at V and 6 bases at J, with 17 bases in the middle. This CDR3 has 15 residues. The DNA for the CDR3 is TGTGCCAGCAGCCGAACTCCCTCCCCAGGGGATACGCAGTATTTT. Translation gives CASSRTPSPGDTQYF.

This clone appeared once. The J gene is TRBJ1-5, the V gene TRBV15; 9 bases line up with TRBD1. With V trimmed by 1 base and J by 6 bases, 4 bases remained unmatched. The CDR3 sequence is 15 residues long. Looked up from germline, CDR1 is LNHNV and CDR2 is YYDKDF (reference sequence). CDR3 DNA sequence: TGTGCCACCAGCAGAGGTCGGACAGGGGCTCAGCCCCAGCATTTT. This encodes CATSRGRTGAQPQHF. The full variable domain, with the rest looked up from reference TRBV15 and TRBJ1-5, is DAMVIQNPRYQVTQFGKPVTLSCSQTLNHNVMYWYQQKSSQAPKLLFHYYDKDFNNEADTPDNFQSRRPNTSFCFLDIRSPGLGDTAMYLCATSRGRTGAQPQHFGDGTRLSIL.

This clone turned up a few times. The genes are TRBV10-3 and TRBJ1-4; D is possibly TRBD1 (5 bases). V was shortened by 10 bases and J by 5 bases, with 14 bases between the two germline ends. Germline lookup yields CDR1 ENHRY and CDR2 SYGVKD. The CDR3 length is 13 residues. CDR3 coding DNA: TGTGCCACTGGTGGGGGGGGAAATGAAAAACTGTTTTTT. This gives the protein CATGGGGNEKLFF.

With respect to this clone: Compared with germline, one end of the junction differs, possibly owing to a read error. The genes are TRBV7-7 and TRBJ2-7, with D possibly TRBD1 on 6 matching bases. Per germline, CDR1 SSHAT and CDR2 FNYEAQ (reference sequence). The CDR3 totals 16 residues. Written as DNA, the CDR3 is TGTGCTAGCAGCCCCGCGACAGGCCTCCCGCCCCACGAGCAGTACTTC. Translation gives CASSPATGLPPHEQYF.

Only one count was recorded for this clone. This rearrangement joins TRBV4-1 to TRBJ2-7; 8 nucleotides agree with TRBD1. Trimming at V came to 2 bases and at J to 3 bases, leaving 6 bases not matched to a gene. CDR1 and CDR2 from the germline V gene are MGHRA and YSYEKL. The CDR3 is 15 amino acids. The CDR3 nucleotides read TGCGCCAGCAGCCAAACCCAGGGGGCGGGCTACGAGCAGTACTTC. Its translation: CASSQTQGAGYEQYF.

The chain links TRBV19 to TRBJ2-2, with D perhaps matching TRBD2 (6 bases). This CDR3 spans 16 amino acids. Trimming took 7 bases from V and 6 from J, leaving 21 bases between them. Germline V lookup: CDR1 LNHDA, CDR2 SQIVND (reference sequence). The CDR3 sequence: CASTGGGVVWAGELFF. CDR3 bases: TGTGCCAGTACGGGTGGCGGGGTGGTGTGGGCCGGGGAGCTGTTTTTT.

J is TRBJ1-4 and V is TRBV19; 9 bases map to TRBD1. Looked up from germline, CDR1 is LNHDA and CDR2 is SQIVND (reference sequence). The CDR3 covers 16 residues. The V gene end was trimmed by 6 bases and the J gene end by 10 bases; junction bases not matched to a gene: 15. The CDR3 is CASSAPGQGGGGKLFF. CDR3 sequence (DNA): TGTGCCAGTAGCGCGCCGGGACAGGGTGGAGGGGGAAAACTGTTTTTT.

The rearrangement joins TRBV7-6 to TRBJ2-5, with D unclear. Trimming stripped 5 bases from V and 3 bases from J, with 13 bases between. Germline V gives CDR1 SGHVS, CDR2 FNYEAQ. This CDR3 spans 14 amino acids. CDR3 in DNA: TGTGCCAGCAGCCGGGTTCTACAAGAAGAGACCCAGTACTTC. This sequence encodes CASSRVLQEETQYF.

This clone was counted between two and nine times. The chain joins TRBV5-6 to TRBJ1-2; maybe TRBD1 (5 bases). The CDR3 has 15 amino acids. Trimming left V 1 base short and J 9 bases short, with 19 bases between. The germline gives CDR1 SGHDT, CDR2 YYEEEE. This CDR3 reads CASSLRGSRGSSYTF. The DNA for the CDR3 is TGTGCCAGCAGCTTGAGGGGTTCCCGGGGGTCAAGCTACACCTTC.

The genes are TRBV7-9 and TRBJ2-7; D is possibly TRBD2 (6 bases). The CDR3 runs 13 residues. Trimming took 5 bases from V and 5 from J, leaving 13 bases between them. The V gene's germline CDR1 is SEHNR and CDR2 FQNEAQ (reference sequence). The CDR3 here is CASSAGKRNEQYF. The CDR3, as DNA: TGTGCCAGCAGCGCGGGGAAGAGAAACGAGCAGTACTTC.

The V gene is TRBV6-6, the J gene TRBJ1-4; D ambiguous. Trimming removed 5 bases from V and 4 bases from J, with 14 bases in between. This CDR3 is built from 15 residues. Looked up from germline, CDR1 is MNHNY and CDR2 is SVGAGI (reference sequence). The CDR3, as DNA: TGTGCCAGCAGTATAGGACGGACTGATAATGAAAAACTGTTTTTT. The encoded protein is CASSIGRTDNEKLFF.

The chain couples TRBV6-4 to TRBJ2-1, with 7 bases fitting TRBD1. In germline, CDR1 is MRHNA, CDR2 SNTAGT. The length of the CDR3 is 15 residues. V trimming: 5 bases; J trimming: 3 bases; junction bases outside the gene matches: 7. The CDR3 sequence: CASSPGTADYNEQFF. The CDR3, as DNA: TGTGCCAGCAGTCCGGGGACAGCTGACTACAATGAGCAGTTCTTC.

This clone was seen a few times. The chain links TRBV2 to TRBJ2-2, with 7 nucleotides matching TRBD1. CDR3 length: 15 amino acids. In germline, CDR1 is SNHLY, CDR2 FYNNEI. The V and J ends lost 6 bases and 2 bases, in that order; junction bases with no gene match: 6. CDR3 protein: CASRADRSNTGELFF. Written as DNA, the CDR3 is TGTGCCAGCAGGGCGGACAGGAGTAACACCGGGGAGCTGTTTTTT.